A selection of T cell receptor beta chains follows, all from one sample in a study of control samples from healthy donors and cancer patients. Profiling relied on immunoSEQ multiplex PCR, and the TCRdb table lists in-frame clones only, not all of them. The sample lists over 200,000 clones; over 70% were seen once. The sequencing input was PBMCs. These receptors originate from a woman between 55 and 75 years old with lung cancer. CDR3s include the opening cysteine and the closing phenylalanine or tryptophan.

CDR3 protein: CASSPRQGDLYGYTF
V gene: TRBV18

CDR3 protein: CASSPGMEERPQHF
V gene: TRBV9

CDR3 protein: CASSDDGNQPQHF
V gene: TRBV10-1

CDR3 protein: CASSQLALGRRFYEQYF
V gene: TRBV7-8

CDR3 protein: CASGSGGALGETQYF
V gene: TRBV3-1/TRBV3-2

CDR3 protein: CASSLGISGTGELFF
V gene: TRBV6-5

CDR3 protein: CASSQDGGIGNQPQHF
V gene: TRBV4-1

CDR3 protein: CASSGVQFTDTQYF
V gene: TRBV9

CDR3 protein: CASSVREVSTPNTGELFF
V gene: TRBV21-1

CDR3 protein: CATSDLTSGRGTGELFF
V gene: TRBV24-1

CDR3 protein: CASTRLAASYEQYF
V gene: TRBV6-6

CDR3 protein: CASSPQTGITPNYGYTF
V gene: TRBV7-2

CDR3 protein: CASSAGGIAGQETQYF
V gene: TRBV9

CDR3 protein: CASSTETQYF
V gene: TRBV28